These 15 T cell receptor beta chains share one sample of origin, sequenced in a study of cytomegalovirus exposure and HLA in healthy donors. Vbeta (60) and Jbeta (13) primers were used in the PCR. Clones were sequenced by immunoSEQ multiplex PCR, and TCRdb holds only the in-frame ones, with some missing. The table records about 160,000 clones, about 75% of them present only once. Sequenced sample: PBMCs. Every receptor here comes from a woman between 50 and 59 years old in good health and CMV-seropositive.

This clone was seen a single time. The gene calls are TRBV4-1 and TRBJ2-7, with a weak D call TRBD2 (5 bases). The CDR3 loop spans 15 amino acids. In germline, CDR1 is MGHRA, CDR2 YSYEKL. Trimming shortened V by 0 bases and J by 4 bases, and 13 bases separated the two germline ends. This chain's CDR3 is CASSQDLTRGYEQYF. CDR3 sequence (DNA): TGCGCCAGCAGCCAAGATCTGACCCGGGGATACGAGCAGTACTTC.

V is TRBV5-1 and J is TRBJ2-7, with D uncertain. The V and J ends lost 0 bases and 9 bases respectively, with 16 bases between them. The CDR3 contains 14 residues. Germline V CDR1 and CDR2: SGHRS, YFSETQ. Here the CDR3 reads CASSLEQASLGQYF. The CDR3 DNA sequence: TGCGCCAGCAGCTTGGAGCAGGCCTCGTTGGGGCAGTACTTC.

This chain joins TRBV5-6 and TRBJ2-7, with a possible D match to TRBD1 (6 bases). With 1 base removed from V and 4 bases from J, the gap between germline ends came to 18 bases. This CDR3 contains 16 residues. CDR1 and CDR2 (germline): SGHDT, YYEEEE. The CDR3 DNA reads TGTGCCAGCAGCTTGCTGTCGGGGACAAAGGCTTACGAGCAGTACTTC. The encoded protein is CASSLLSGTKAYEQYF.

This clone came up once. V usage is TRBV29-1 and J usage is TRBJ2-2; D ambiguous. The ends were cut back, 5 bases at V and 6 bases at J, with 10 bases in the middle. Germline values: CDR1 SQVTM, CDR2 ANQGSEA. CDR3 length: 12 residues. CDR3 sequence: CSVSGAAGELFF. The CDR3 region has the DNA TGCAGCGTTTCCGGAGCCGCCGGGGAGCTGTTTTTT.

Remarks on this clone: Compared with germline, one end of the junction differs, possibly owing to a read error. The J gene is TRBJ1-6, the V gene TRBV2; D unresolved. CDR1 and CDR2 from the germline V gene are SNHLY and FYNNEI. The CDR3 length is 15 residues. The CDR3 reads CASSEVGEDNSPFHF. CDR3 coding DNA: TGTGCCAGCAGTGAAGTCGGGGAGGATAATTCACCCTTCCACTTT.

This clone was detected once. The J gene is TRBJ2-7, the V gene TRBV5-6, with D perhaps matching TRBD2 (5 bases). This CDR3 contains 16 residues. The germline V gene has CDR1 SGHDT and CDR2 YYEEEE. V lost 1 base and J lost 4, with 18 bases in between. The CDR3, as DNA: TGTGCCAGCAGCTTGTTTTACGGGGTTAAGGAATACGAGCAGTACTTC. Its protein is CASSLFYGVKEYEQYF.

This chain joins TRBV5-1 and TRBJ1-5; no clear D. CDR3 length: 15 amino acids. V was trimmed by 4 bases and J by 1 base, leaving 12 bases between them. Germline CDR1 is SGHRS and CDR2 is YFSETQ. This chain's CDR3 is CASSTGEASNQPQHF. CDR3 bases: TGCGCCAGCAGCACCGGGGAAGCGAGCAATCAGCCCCAGCATTTT.

The chain combines TRBV7-3 with TRBJ2-5; the D is unclear. The CDR3 runs to 13 residues. Germline CDR1 reads SGHTA; CDR2 reads FQGTGA. V was pared by 3 bases and J by 5 bases, with 10 bases between. The CDR3 is CASSFSRSETQYF. CDR3 nucleotide sequence: TGTGCCAGCAGCTTCAGTCGATCGGAGACCCAGTACTTC.

J is TRBJ1-1 and V is TRBV6-1; TRBD1 matches 12 bases. The ends lost 4 bases at V and 8 bases at J; junction bases unmatched: 14. CDR1 and CDR2 (germline): MNHNS, SASEGT. The CDR3 consists of 17 residues. CDR3 nucleotides: TGTGCCAGCAGTGGACAACCGGGACAGGGGGCGTGGGAGGAAGCTTTCTTT. Translation: CASSGQPGQGAWEEAFF.

This clone was seen only a few times. V and J are TRBV2 and TRBJ1-2; 8 bases align to TRBD1. With V trimmed by 6 bases and J by 7 bases, 10 bases remained unmatched. Germline V CDR1 and CDR2: SNHLY, FYNNEI. The CDR3 is 14 amino acids. CDR3 nucleotide sequence: TGTGCCAGCAGCGGGGACAGGCTGCCCCGTGGCTACACCTTC. It yields the protein CASSGDRLPRGYTF.

The chain links TRBV4-1 to TRBJ1-1; D is ambiguous. V was pared by 1 base and J by 7 bases, with 10 bases between. The germline CDR1 and CDR2 sequences are MGHRA and YSYEKL. The CDR3 spans 13 residues. The CDR3 is CASSQAFFGEAFF. CDR3 nucleotide sequence: TGCGCCAGCAGCCAAGCCTTCTTCGGTGAAGCTTTCTTT.

This clone was picked up one time. The genes are TRBV5-6 and TRBJ2-7; 9 positions match TRBD1. V was pared by 4 bases and J by 2 bases, with 10 bases of the junction left unmatched. The germline V gene encodes CDR1 SGHDT and CDR2 YYEEEE. The CDR3 is 16 residues long. The CDR3 DNA sequence: TGTGCCAGCAGCGCCCCCGGGACAGGGAAGACCTACGAGCAGTACTTC. Protein sequence: CASSAPGTGKTYEQYF. The full variable domain, its missing parts supplied by reference TRBV5-6 and TRBJ2-7, is DAGVTQSPTHLIKTRGQQVTLRCSPKSGHDTVSWYQQALGQGPQFIFQYYEEEERQRGNFPDRFSGHQFPNYSSELNVNALLLGDSALYLCASSAPGTGKTYEQYFGPGTRLTVT.

The chain is built from TRBV7-8 and TRBJ2-1; no firm D call. V was cut by 0 bases and J by 0 bases, with 6 bases left in between. Germline CDR1 is SGHVS and CDR2 is FQNEAQ. The CDR3 totals 15 residues. The CDR3 loop is CASSLAWSSYNEQFF. The CDR3, as DNA: TGTGCCAGCAGCTTAGCCTGGAGCTCCTACAATGAGCAGTTCTTC.

This clone was detected only a few times. This chain connects TRBV7-9 to TRBJ2-7, with TRBD1 matching over 7 bases. The germline CDR1 and CDR2 sequences are SEHNR and FQNEAQ (reference sequence). With V trimmed by 7 bases and J by 1 base, 10 bases remained unmatched. The CDR3 is made up of 15 amino acids. The CDR3 reads CASTSETGKSYEQYF. As DNA, the CDR3 is TGTGCCAGCACTTCTGAGACAGGGAAATCCTACGAGCAGTACTTC.

J is TRBJ2-7 and V is TRBV14; 9 bases line up with TRBD1. CDR1 is SGHDN and CDR2 is FVKESK in the germline V gene. The CDR3 totals 17 residues. The junction had 12 bases not matched to a gene; V was cut back by 0 bases and J by 6 bases. The CDR3 DNA reads as TGTGCCAGCAGCCAAGATTACGGAACAGGGGGCAGGTGCGAGCAGTACTTC. Residues: CASSQDYGTGGRCEQYF.